Sequencing of this T cell receptor beta chain was carried out in a study of T cell changes during pregnancy in multiple sclerosis. Here immunoSEQ multiplex PCR was the method, and the copy in TCRdb shows in-frame clones only, minus some. Among 78,000 or so clones, about 92% were seen once, and the ten largest hold about 2.5%. The germline CDR1 and CDR2 sequences are SQVTM and ANQGSEA. The ends were cut back, 3 bases at V and 12 bases at J, with 18 bases in the middle. This CDR3 region has 12 residues. The sequence derives from a female donor with multiple sclerosis, enrolled in a pregnancy study. The rearrangement uses TRBV29-1 and TRBJ2-7; a possible D gene is TRBD2 (5 bases). This specimen was peripheral blood, taken before pregnancy. The CDR3 protein is CSVERAGSPPYF. The CDR3 nucleotides read TGCAGCGTTGAGCGGGCCGGGTCGCCGCCGTACTTC.